This T cell receptor beta chain originates from a study of post-analysis software for immune sequencing data. Whole-study results and caveats: Elevated frequency relative to controls characterized four or five TRBV segments in patients, TRBV5-6, TRBV5-1 and TRBV20-1 among them. Strong co-clustering by F measure was evident for samples that had been prepared in the same batch. Normalized Chao1 diversity was significantly lower in multiple sclerosis patients than in controls.

Included in the TCR beta cDNA libraries were unique molecular identifiers. Once roughly 0.85 to 11 million T cells were used, a few hundred thousand cDNA molecules resulted. A single record per CDR3 protein comes from TCRdb applying MiXCR to the PCR reads. The table records hundreds of thousands of distinct CDR3 sequences, less than 35% of them present only once. The CDR3 covers 12 residues. Trimming took 3 bases from V and 4 from J, leaving 7 bases between them. Germline CDR1 is SQVTM and CDR2 is ANQGSEA. Comment on this clonotype: Its antigen is undetermined. This could be a read error, since a much larger clone is one nucleotide away.

The sequence came from a girl under 18 with multiple sclerosis. The chain combines TRBV29-1 with TRBJ2-1; D call uncertain. Sequencing was performed on blood. The CDR3 DNA reads as TGCAGCGTTGATGGGCCTTACAATGAGCAGTTCTTC. This translates into CSVDGPYNEQFF.